This T cell receptor (beta chain) was identified in a study of vaccination effects on CD4 cells after COVID-19. Upon completion of 10 days in culture, CD4+ T cells were isolated. Having tested negative for nucleocapsid antibodies, the vaccine recipients showed no prior SARS-CoV-2 infection. Concerning this clone itself: The antigen is not known.

Clones were read by immunoSEQ multiplex PCR, and TCRdb kept only the in-frame ones, dropping some. The data show 45,000 to 60,000 clones, more than 60% seen once. From germline, CDR1 is MDHEN and CDR2 SYDVKM. V lost 7 bases, J lost 4 bases, and 10 bases stayed unmatched. The CDR3 consists of 15 residues. General study results and limits: Convalescent patients were scarce in the study, and it lacked early post-infection timepoints. There was marked clonal contraction among infection- and vaccine-induced clones late after vaccination.

Sequencing was performed on CD4+ T cells from PBMCs cultured without peptide, taken before COVID-19 vaccination. The rearrangement uses TRBV28 and TRBJ1-5, with 7 bases that match TRBD1. The source of this sequence is a human donor who received a COVID-19 vaccine. CDR3 sequence: CASTRRQGGNQPQHF. The CDR3 DNA sequence: TGTGCCAGCACCCGCCGACAGGGTGGGAATCAGCCCCAGCATTTT. The full variable domain, rest sourced from reference TRBV28 and TRBJ1-5, is DVKVTQSSRYLVKRTGEKVFLECVQDMDHENMFWYRQDPGLGLRLIYFSYDVKMKEKGDIPEGYSVSREKKERFSLILESASTNQTSMYLCASTRRQGGNQPQHFGDGTRLSIL.